This T cell receptor beta chain was sequenced for a study of Ad26.COV2.S vaccination and SARS-CoV-2 variants. Overall study context: Ad26.COV2.S given intramuscularly, once or twice 56 days apart.

The CDR3 runs 14 residues. Per germline, CDR1 SGHTA and CDR2 FQGTGA. The germline V and J ends were trimmed by 7 bases and 7 bases, with 17 bases remaining between them. TCRdb's table, derived via immunoSEQ multiplex PCR, lists solely in-frame clones and lacks some. The sample has fewer than 900,000 clones, about 89% seen once. Treatment given: roughly 20 received Ad26.COV2.S at low or high dose, single or two shots; about 5 received placebo; per-sample allocation not given. On day 63 after the first injection, vaccine and placebo recipients gave samples. What was given as vaccine was an Ad26 vector encoding Wuhan-strain SARS-CoV-2 spike.

This material consisted of peripheral blood, taken in a trial of Ad26.COV2.S vaccine versus placebo. This sequence originates from a person aged 18-60 years who received the Ad26.COV2.S COVID-19 vaccine or a placebo. The chain uses TRBV7-3 and TRBJ2-1, with no clear D. The CDR3 region has the DNA TGTGCCAGCACCATTACGCCCGGGTCGAATGAGCAGTTCTTC. It translates to CASTITPGSNEQFF.